This T cell receptor beta chain originates from a study of tumor and adjacent non-tumor tissue in lung cancer. Study overall: Each sample yielded approximately 4.2 million productive TCRbeta reads on average.

This sample's RNA came from whole unsorted tissue. This non-tumor lung sample came from over 3 cm beyond the tumor edge. Overall study results and limits: Shorter survival was associated with higher TCR diversity in tumors. Significantly higher TCR diversity was found in tumor than normal lung.

Three rounds of nested PCR, following a modified ARM-PCR protocol, produced the TCRbeta library. TCRdb itself ran the multiplex PCR reads through MiXCR, one entry per CDR3 protein. The table includes tens of thousands of distinct CDR3 sequences, around two thirds detected once. This clonotype has more than one count but fewer than ten. What it binds is not known. The CDR3 spans 14 residues. Germline V lookup: CDR1 MDHEN, CDR2 SYDVKM. Trimming shortened V by 8 bases and J by 9 bases, and 20 bases separated the two germline ends. Sequencing was done on a sample of distant non-tumor lung tissue. The rearrangement uses TRBV28 and TRBJ2-1; D may be TRBD1 or TRBD2 (5 bases each). The TCR sequence derives from a man aged 70-80 years with non-small cell lung cancer. The CDR3 nucleotides are TGTGCCAGCCGACCCGGGACCCCCTCCGGTGAGCAGTTCTTC. It translates to CASRPGTPSGEQFF.